This is a list of T cell receptor beta chains from one sample in a study of blood T cell repertoires in COVID-19. Profiling relied on immunoSEQ multiplex PCR, and the TCRdb table lists in-frame clones only, not all of them. The sample contains a few hundred thousand clones, 80% to 90% of which appear only once. Sequenced: peripheral blood. The source of these receptors is a man in his fifties or sixties with acute or convalescent COVID-19. Each CDR3 is given without its conserved first and last residue. Each record gives: CDR3 protein, V gene.

CDR3: ASSLAGQSSTIY
V: TRBV7-2

CDR3: ASSEDRAHAF
V: TRBV2

CDR3: ASSQPGQGSYEQY
V: TRBV18

CDR3: ASSLTANYGYT
V: TRBV5-4

CDR3: ASSQWTSGGQQY
V: TRBV3-1/TRBV3-2

CDR3: ATLGRLYGYT
V: TRBV19

CDR3: ASSQEGQAKSYGYT
V: TRBV4-1

CDR3: ASSPTGNGYT
V: TRBV3-1/TRBV3-2

CDR3: ASSQVYRERETQY
V: TRBV3-1/TRBV3-2

CDR3: ASRGSGLNTEAF
V: TRBV2

CDR3: ATGGGSNTGELF
V: TRBV5-1

CDR3: AISESRIEQY
V: TRBV10-3

CDR3: ASSLQGTGEQF
V: TRBV12-3/TRBV12-4

CDR3: ATQEGIQETQY
V: TRBV28

CDR3: ASSVAINTGELF
V: TRBV9

CDR3: ASSPPGGQGGFY
V: TRBV18

CDR3: ASSKGHGNQPQH
V: TRBV19

CDR3: ASRLFSGLTYGYT
V: TRBV12-2

CDR3: ASSPTGDGIEQY
V: TRBV18

CDR3: ASSAGPMNTEAF
V: TRBV2

CDR3: ASSQLPGRGGEQF
V: TRBV6-5

CDR3: ASSSGTGGFNEQF
V: TRBV18

CDR3: ASRTGAGGELF
V: TRBV2

CDR3: ASSTGALGGYT
V: TRBV30

CDR3: AITPLGAQPQH
V: TRBV28

CDR3: ASSLDPGSYEQY
V: TRBV11-2

CDR3: ASGSSTGNEQF
V: TRBV12-5

CDR3: ASAGTPGNTIY
V: TRBV28

CDR3: ASSYESGQETQY
V: TRBV6-6

CDR3: ASSPRTGDSIY
V: TRBV9

CDR3: ASSEQGPRGYT
V: TRBV6-1

CDR3: ARSLSRADRGSPGELF
V: TRBV5-3

CDR3: ASSFPPQGAQQY
V: TRBV7-3

CDR3: ASSIGQYGGNQPQH
V: TRBV19

CDR3: ASSFEAGGYEQY
V: TRBV28

CDR3: ASSQDVNSYEQY
V: TRBV4-1

CDR3: AISESTSAETQY
V: TRBV10-3

CDR3: ASSDGQGAADEQF
V: TRBV10-1

CDR3: ASSRTGGGQETQY
V: TRBV11-1

CDR3: ASSSGQGNYGYT
V: TRBV11-2

CDR3: ASSELMLNTEAF
V: TRBV6-1

CDR3: ASSYSNRDPQTQY
V: TRBV6-2/TRBV6-3

CDR3: ASSESGNWVTEAF
V: TRBV10-2

CDR3: ASTPTGVVSEKLF
V: TRBV5-1

CDR3: ASSRAGQGGEKLF
V: TRBV3-1/TRBV3-2

CDR3: ASSLVRGSGRRGTGELF
V: TRBV11-2

CDR3: ASSDRLAISNTGELF
V: TRBV9

CDR3: ASSLGEGINQETQY
V: TRBV5-5

CDR3: ASSVVGRGVNGYT
V: TRBV9

CDR3: SASLDDRGNQPQH
V: TRBV20-1

CDR3: ASSLGYGTYEQY
V: TRBV7-2

CDR3: ASSYFLGAESNQPQH
V: TRBV6-2/TRBV6-3

CDR3: ASSPGSLAANLNYNEQF
V: TRBV5-4

CDR3: SARDQRAQH
V: TRBV20-1

CDR3: ASSPGTTNTGELF
V: TRBV5-6